This is a list of T cell receptor beta chains from one sample in a study of PD-L1 blockade in urothelial cancer. TCRdb keeps only in-frame clones here, not all; method: immunoSEQ multiplex PCR. This repertoire shows 45,000 or so clones, 70% to 90% found once; its top ten account for about 4%. This material consisted of PBMCs, taken around atezolizumab (anti-PD-L1) treatment. The source of these receptors is a man older than 75 with urothelial cancer. Each CDR3 is given with its conserved first and last residue. Each record gives: J gene, D gene, clone size, V gene, CDR3 DNA, CDR3 protein. The D gene is left open where the match is weak. Size is omitted from some rows. Given values are once, few, many or a class for expanded clones.

>TRBJ2-1|NA|NA|TRBV10-3
TGTGCCATCAGTGAGAGGGGGGGGCTTTACAATGAGCAGTTCTTC
CAISERGGLYNEQFF
>TRBJ2-5|TRBD1|NA|TRBV5-8
TGTGCCAGCAGCTTGACGGGACAGGGGGAGACCCAGTACTTC
CASSLTGQGETQYF
>TRBJ2-5|TRBD2|once|TRBV4-1
TGCGCCAGCAGCCAAGCACGGACTAGCGGGAGAACCCAGTACTTC
CASSQARTSGRTQYF
>TRBJ2-7|NA|medium-sized|TRBV5-1
TGCGCCAGCAGCTTACCTAGCAACGAGCAGTACTTC
CASSLPSNEQYF
>TRBJ2-1|TRBD2|NA|TRBV10-3
TGTGCCATCAGTGAGTCGACTAGCGGGCCCTTATCCAATGAGCAGTTCTTC
CAISESTSGPLSNEQFF
>TRBJ2-1|TRBD2|once|TRBV19
TGTGCCAGTAGAACTAGCGGGACGTTCAATGAGCAGTTCTTC
CASRTSGTFNEQFF
>TRBJ2-7|NA|NA|TRBV5-4
TGTGCCAGCAGCCTTCGGACTCCGCCTACCTACGAGCAGTACTTC
CASSLRTPPTYEQYF
>TRBJ1-3|TRBD1|once|TRBV7-9
TGTGCCAGCAGCCGGGGGACAGACTCTGGAAACACCATATATTTT
CASSRGTDSGNTIYF
>TRBJ2-3|TRBD1|NA|TRBV7-6
TGTGCCAGCAGGGGACAGGGTGCGGGCACAGATACGCAGTATTTT
CASRGQGAGTDTQYF
>TRBJ1-5|TRBD1|NA|TRBV6-1
TGTGCCAGCAGTGATTCAGGGGGCGGTCAGCCCCAGCATTTT
CASSDSGGGQPQHF
>TRBJ2-5|NA|NA|TRBV27
TGTGCCAGCAGTCCCCCGGACTTATTCCAAGAGACCCAGTACTTC
CASSPPDLFQETQYF
>TRBJ2-3|NA|NA|TRBV5-1
TGCGCCAGCAGCTTGGATCAGCGGAGCACAGATACGCAGTATTTT
CASSLDQRSTDTQYF
>TRBJ2-7|NA|NA|TRBV7-9
TGTGCCAGCACCGCTGTGGTAGACGAGCAGTACTTC
CASTAVVDEQYF
>TRBJ2-7|NA|NA|TRBV4-3
TGCGCCAGCAGCCAACTAGGCGCCTCCTACGAGCAGTACTTC
CASSQLGASYEQYF
>TRBJ2-7|NA|NA|TRBV19
TGTGCCAGTAGTCGCGGAGCTGAAGGCTACGAGCAGTACTTC
CASSRGAEGYEQYF
>TRBJ2-5|NA|NA|TRBV5-1
TGCGCCAGCAGCTTCGGGGAAGAGACCCAGTACTTC
CASSFGEETQYF
>TRBJ1-4|TRBD1|NA|TRBV6-5
TGTGCCAGCAGAACAACAGGGGCGGGGGAAAAACTGTTTTTT
CASRTTGAGEKLFF
>TRBJ1-3|NA|NA|TRBV19
TGTGCCAGTAGTACTTCAGACTCTGGAAACACCATATATTTT
CASSTSDSGNTIYF
>TRBJ2-2|NA|NA|TRBV10-1
TGCGCCAGCAGCTCGGGACTCTTAACCACCGGGGAGCTGTTTTTT
CASSSGLLTTGELFF
>TRBJ2-7|NA|once|TRBV28
TGTGCCAGCGGCGGGACGGGGACCTACGAGCAGTACTTC
CASGGTGTYEQYF
>TRBJ1-5|NA|NA|TRBV7-2
TGTGCCAGCAGCCCGGACAGTAGCAATCAGCCCCAGCATTTT
CASSPDSSNQPQHF
>TRBJ2-3|TRBD1|NA|TRBV11-3
TGTGCCAGCAGCTTAGGGGACAGGGTTACAGATACGCAGTATTTT
CASSLGDRVTDTQYF
>TRBJ2-1|TRBD2|NA|TRBV5-1
TGCGCCAGCAGCCTGGAGACTAGCGGGCATGAGCAGTTCTTC
CASSLETSGHEQFF
>TRBJ2-1|TRBD2|NA|TRBV6-5
TGTGCCAGCAGTTTAAGCCCTAGCGGGAGGATGGGTGAGCAGTTCTTC
CASSLSPSGRMGEQFF
>TRBJ2-7|TRBD2|NA|TRBV18
TGTGCCAGCTCACTGTATGGGACTAGCGGGAGTGATTCCTACGAGCAGTACTTC
CASSLYGTSGSDSYEQYF
>TRBJ1-3|NA|NA|TRBV7-8
TGTGCCAGCAGCTTATTCGAGGGAAACACCATATATTTT
CASSLFEGNTIYF